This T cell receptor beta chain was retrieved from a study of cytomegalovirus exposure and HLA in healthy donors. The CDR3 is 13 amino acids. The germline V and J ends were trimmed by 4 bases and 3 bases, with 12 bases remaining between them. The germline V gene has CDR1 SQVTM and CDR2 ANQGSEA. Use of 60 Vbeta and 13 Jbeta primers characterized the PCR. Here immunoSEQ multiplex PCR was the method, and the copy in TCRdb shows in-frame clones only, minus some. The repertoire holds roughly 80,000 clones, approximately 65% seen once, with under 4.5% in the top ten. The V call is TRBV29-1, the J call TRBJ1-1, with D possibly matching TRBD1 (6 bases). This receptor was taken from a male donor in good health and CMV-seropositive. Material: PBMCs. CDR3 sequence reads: CSVAAGVDTEAFF. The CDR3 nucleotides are TGCAGCGTTGCTGCAGGGGTCGACACTGAAGCTTTCTTT.